This T cell receptor beta chain was found in a study of T cell responses to AZD1222 COVID-19 vaccine. Study-level information: Analyses pooled second doses at about 4 or about 12 weeks.

The germline V gene encodes CDR1 MNHEY and CDR2 SVGAGI. Trimming removed 4 bases from V and 5 bases from J, with 11 bases in between. This CDR3 region has 14 residues. Some clones are missing from TCRdb's copy, which holds only in-frame ones; the method was immunoSEQ multiplex PCR. Of about 180,000 clones in the sample, around nine tenths are singletons; the top ten hold more than 0.4%. The chain has TRBV6-5 and TRBJ1-4; a weak D match, TRBD1 (5 bases). The sequence derives from an adult in good health. Here the sequenced sample was peripheral blood, taken on day 0 of AZD1222 vaccination. In nucleotides, the CDR3 is TGTGCCAGCAGTTTAGACAGATTGAATGAAAAACTGTTTTTT. This encodes CASSLDRLNEKLFF.